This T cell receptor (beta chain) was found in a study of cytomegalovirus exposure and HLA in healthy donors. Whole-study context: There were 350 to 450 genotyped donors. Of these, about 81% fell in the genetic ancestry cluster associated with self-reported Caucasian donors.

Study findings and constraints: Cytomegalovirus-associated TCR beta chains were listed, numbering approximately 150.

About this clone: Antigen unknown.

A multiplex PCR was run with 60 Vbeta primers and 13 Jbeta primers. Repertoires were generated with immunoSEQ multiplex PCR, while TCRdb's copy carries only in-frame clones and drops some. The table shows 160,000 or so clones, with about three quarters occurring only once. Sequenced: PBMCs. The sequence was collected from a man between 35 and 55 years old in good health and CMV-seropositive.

The CDR3 nucleotides read TGCGCCAGCAGCTTGGTTGGGGGAGGGAACACTGAAGCTTTCTTT. Translated: CASSLVGGGNTEAFF. V gene TRBV5-1 combines with J gene TRBJ1-1; D is possibly TRBD1 (5 bases). In germline, CDR1 is SGHRS, CDR2 YFSETQ. V dropped 0 bases and J dropped 1 base, with 10 bases sitting between them. This CDR3 is built from 15 residues.